These T cell receptor beta chains were read from a single sample in a study of T cell responses to AZD1222 COVID-19 vaccine. Repertoires were generated with immunoSEQ multiplex PCR, while TCRdb's copy carries only in-frame clones and drops some. The repertoire holds 80,000 or so clones, roughly 90% seen once, with roughly 5.1% in the top ten. The source material was peripheral blood, sampled 28 days after the second AZD1222 dose. The receptors were gathered from an adult who received the AZD1222 COVID-19 vaccine. Each CDR3 is given with its conserved first and last residue. The D gene is left open where the match is weak.

>TRBJ1-4|TRBV5-1|.
CASSLGTREGEKLFF
>TRBJ1-2|TRBV6-4|.
CASSIRPNYGYTF
>TRBJ2-7|TRBV7-6|.
CASSLTNREQYF
>TRBJ2-3|TRBV6-5|.
CASRSGSTDTQYF
>TRBJ1-1|TRBV6-5|.
CASSPQGPEAFF
>TRBJ1-2|TRBV6-6|.
CASRGLTSEISYGYTF
>TRBJ1-2|TRBV5-1|.
CASSLARGRGGWGYTF
>TRBJ1-2|TRBV6-7|TRBD1
CASHPGQLIHGYTF
>TRBJ2-6|TRBV15|.
CATSRDPGAGANVLTF
>TRBJ1-1|TRBV5-1|.
CASSTQTGTEAFF
>TRBJ1-2|TRBV5-8|.
CASNLHLLRETITNYGYTF
>TRBJ2-6|TRBV28|.
CASSLRANVLTF
>TRBJ1-3|TRBV10-3|.
CATLSGNTIYF
>TRBJ1-3|TRBV5-6|.
CASSLLGGSSGNTIYF
>TRBJ1-3|TRBV29-1|.
CSDSGNTIYF
>TRBJ2-7|TRBV5-6|.
CASSLAAASYREQYF
>TRBJ2-3|TRBV28|TRBD1
CASSTGTGGTDTQYF
>TRBJ1-5|TRBV7-2|.
CASSLEAQPQHF
>TRBJ2-2|TRBV29-1|.
CSVEDPLGRGENTGELFF
>TRBJ2-7|TRBV7-8|TRBD2
CASSSGLAGVLQEGDEQYF
>TRBJ1-1|TRBV5-1|.
CASSLGRESAEAFF
>TRBJ2-2|TRBV28|TRBD2
CASSLGLAGTGELFF
>TRBJ2-6|TRBV7-2|.
CASSLVDTYSGANVLTF
>TRBJ1-1|TRBV7-2|TRBD1
CASSLSTGVATEAFF
>TRBJ2-2|TRBV28|.
CASSSDATGELFF
>TRBJ1-3|TRBV12-3/TRBV12-4|.
CASSSRAGNTIYF
>TRBJ2-3|TRBV9|.
CASSVGLSTDTQYF
>TRBJ1-2|TRBV6-5|.
CASSPGTDYGYTF
>TRBJ1-1|TRBV19|TRBD1
CASSIDRGRAEAFF